A selection of T cell receptor beta chains follows, all from one sample in a study of PD-L1 blockade in urothelial cancer. Using immunoSEQ multiplex PCR, the repertoire was profiled, and TCRdb retains in-frame clones only, with some absent. The sample contains 40,000 to 60,000 clones, 79% of which appear only once. The specimen comprised PBMCs, sampled around atezolizumab (anti-PD-L1) treatment. These TCRs come from a man between 65 and 85 years old with urothelial cancer. The CDR3 runs from the conserved cysteine through the conserved F or W. Fields, in order: V gene, D gene, clone size, J gene, CDR3 protein, CDR3 DNA. D genes are given only for firm matches. A row's size may be missing; if present it is once, few, many or a size class.

>TRBV2|-|-|TRBJ1-5
CASSEREGAQGPQHF
TGTGCCAGCAGTGAAAGGGAAGGGGCGCAGGGGCCCCAGCATTTT
>TRBV10-3|-|few|TRBJ2-5
CAIRSGGSGQETQYF
TGTGCCATCAGGTCAGGGGGGTCGGGACAAGAGACCCAGTACTTC
>TRBV7-2|TRBD2|few|TRBJ2-5
CASSPLGVAGQETQYF
TGTGCCAGCAGCCCCTTGGGAGTAGCGGGACAAGAGACCCAGTACTTC
>TRBV28|TRBD1|-|TRBJ1-1
CASSSSGQAPSLEAFF
TGTGCCAGCAGTTCCAGCGGACAGGCCCCCAGCCTTGAAGCTTTCTTT
>TRBV6-5|TRBD1|-|TRBJ2-7
CASSMTGPEQYF
TGTGCCAGCAGTATGACAGGGCCCGAGCAGTACTTC
>TRBV10-3|-|-|TRBJ2-7
CAISGFNEQYF
TGTGCCATTTCAGGGTTCAACGAGCAGTACTTC
>TRBV28|-|once|TRBJ1-5
CASSVAGRANQPQHF
TGTGCCAGCAGCGTCGCGGGACGGGCAAATCAGCCCCAGCATTTT
>TRBV9|-|-|TRBJ1-4
CASSRDTGEKLFF
TGTGCCAGCAGCAGGGACACGGGGGAAAAACTGTTTTTT
>TRBV5-1|TRBD1|-|TRBJ1-2
CASSYSTGGYGYTF
TGCGCCAGCAGCTACTCGACAGGGGGCTATGGCTACACCTTC
>TRBV2|TRBD1|-|TRBJ2-7
CASANDRVREQYF
TGTGCCAGCGCGAATGACAGGGTTAGAGAGCAGTACTTC
>TRBV7-2|-|-|TRBJ2-7
CASSPSVPREQYF
TGTGCCAGCAGCCCCAGTGTTCCGCGGGAGCAGTACTTC
>TRBV7-2|-|-|TRBJ1-2
CASSPDRYGYTF
TGTGCCAGCAGCCCTGACAGATATGGCTACACCTTC
>TRBV7-9|-|-|TRBJ2-5
CASSLRGGRFQETQYF
TGTGCCAGCAGCCTCAGGGGAGGGAGGTTCCAGGAGACCCAGTACTTC
>TRBV7-6|TRBD2|-|TRBJ2-7
CASILEAGGTYEQYF
TGTGCCAGCATCCTAGAGGCGGGAGGGACCTACGAGCAGTACTTC
>TRBV6-6|TRBD1|-|TRBJ1-1
CASSPNRGNTEAFF
TGTGCCAGCAGCCCGAACAGGGGTAACACTGAAGCTTTCTTT